This TCR beta chain was identified in a study of shared clonotypes between healthy human individuals. Whole-study results and caveats: Incompleteness in sorted-subset sequencing, despite large depth, was shown by rarefaction.

A word on this clone: Its target is unknown.

This CDR3 has 15 residues. The V gene's germline CDR1 is SGHRS and CDR2 YFSETQ. The V and J ends lost 7 bases and 0 bases respectively, with 17 bases between them. Profiling relied on immunoSEQ multiplex PCR, and the TCRdb table lists in-frame clones only, not all of them. The table includes around 990,000 clones, approximately 75% detected once. All the donors were Caucasian adults who lived in Nashville, Tennessee. This rearrangement joins TRBV5-1 to TRBJ2-7, with TRBD2 as a possible D gene (6 bases). The sequenced sample consisted of memory CD4+ T cells from PBMCs. Subset reported: CD45RA-negative fraction. This clonotype originated in a man between 18 and 35 years old in good health. Some clones in this sample may be carry-over from other donors' samples. Here the CDR3 DNA reads TGCGCCAGCCCGGCGGGGAGACTCCACTCCTACGAGCAGTACTTC. It translates to CASPAGRLHSYEQYF.